Included here is one T cell receptor beta chain sequence, with context. Profiled with immunoSEQ multiplex PCR; TCRdb holds only in-frame clones, not every one. The table lists 100,000 to 150,000 clones, roughly 90% of them singletons. Germline-derived CDR1 and CDR2 are SGHRS and YFSETQ. This CDR3 comprises 14 residues. V lost 7 bases to trimming and J lost 0 bases; unmatched junction nucleotides: 6. The data originate from a study of T cell responses to AZD1222 COVID-19 vaccine. The source was peripheral blood, collected on day 0 of AZD1222 vaccination. The sequence was collected from an adult in good health. The chain carries TRBV5-1 and TRBJ2-7, with 8 bases lining up with TRBD2. The CDR3 DNA reads as TGCGCCAGCTCCACGGGGGGGAACTCCTACGAGCAGTACTTC. Protein sequence: CASSTGGNSYEQYF. Full variable domain (missing parts from reference TRBV5-1 and TRBJ2-7): KAGVTQTPRYLIKTRGQQVTLSCSPISGHRSVSWYQQTPGQGLQFLFEYFSETQRNKGNFPGRFSGRQFSNSRSEMNVSTLELGDSALYLCASSTGGNSYEQYFGPGTRLTVT.